Each of the 27 T cell receptor beta chains below was sequenced from the same sample in a study of blood T cell repertoires in COVID-19. This table comes from immunoSEQ multiplex PCR, and its TCRdb copy is limited to in-frame clones, with some not included. The data hold roughly 180,000 clones, with 70% to 90% observed a single time. The source material was peripheral blood. The receptors here all came from a woman aged 25 to 39 with acute or convalescent COVID-19.

The chain recombines TRBV15 with TRBJ2-1, with D possibly being TRBD2 (6 bases). V was clipped by 5 bases and J by 0 bases, with 8 bases between them. The length of the CDR3 is 14 residues. Looked up from germline, CDR1 is LNHNV and CDR2 is YYDKDF (reference sequence). As DNA, the CDR3 is TGTGCCACCAGCGGAGGGAGCTCCTACAATGAGCAGTTCTTC. This sequence encodes CATSGGSSYNEQFF.

The rearrangement links TRBV7-9 to TRBJ2-3; possibly TRBD2 for D (5 bases). Germline CDR1 SEHNR, CDR2 FQNEAQ (reference sequence). Trimming shortened V by 3 bases and J by 3 bases, and 7 bases separated the two germline ends. This CDR3 contains 13 residues. CDR3 nucleotides: TGTGCCAGCAGCTTCCCGGGGACAGATACGCAGTATTTT. It encodes CASSFPGTDTQYF.

In this sample, this clone turned up a few times. The chain employs TRBV9 and TRBJ1-2; unclear D gene. V was shortened by 4 bases and J by 8 bases, with 9 bases between the two germline ends. This CDR3 has 11 amino acids. Germline lookup yields CDR1 SGDLS and CDR2 YYNGEE. The chain's CDR3 is CASSSRGGYTF. The CDR3 DNA follows: TGTGCCAGCAGCTCCCGCGGGGGCTACACCTTC.

The chain employs TRBV4-1 and TRBJ1-5; 9 bases are a match to TRBD1. The CDR3 runs to 18 residues. Germline CDR1 and CDR2: MGHRA and YSYEKL. The V and J ends lost 4 bases and 8 bases, in that order; junction bases with no gene match: 18. The DNA for the CDR3 is TGCGCCAGCAGCCCGTCCCTGGGGGACAGGGCTATCAGGAAGCCCCAGCATTTT. Its protein is CASSPSLGDRAIRKPQHF.

Notes on this clone: The junction departs from the called germline gene at one end, perhaps through a read error. V usage is TRBV6-5 and J usage is TRBJ2-1, with TRBD2 as a possible D gene (6 bases). This CDR3 is built from 11 residues. The germline CDR1 and CDR2 sequences are MNHEY and SVGAGI. The CDR3 loop is CASNYGREQFF. The CDR3 DNA is TGTGCCAGCAATTACGGGAGAGAGCAGTTCTTC.

CDR3 bases: TGTGCCAGCAGCGTACTTGACTGGCGGGAGTACAATGAGCAGTTCTTC. Its translation: CASSVLDWREYNEQFF. The chain links TRBV13 to TRBJ2-1, with 7 positions matching TRBD2. J gave up 4 bases and V 5 bases, and 11 bases lay outside the gene matches. The V gene's germline CDR1 is PRHDT and CDR2 FYEKMQ (reference sequence). The CDR3 length is 16 residues.

The V call is TRBV9, the J call TRBJ2-7, with TRBD2 matching 8 bases. With V trimmed by 4 bases and J by 5 bases, 5 bases remained unmatched. This CDR3 is built from 13 residues. From germline, CDR1 is SGDLS and CDR2 YYNGEE. CDR3 sequence (DNA): TGTGCCAGCAGCCCAGGGACTAGTAACGAGCAGTACTTC. Encoded protein: CASSPGTSNEQYF. The full variable domain, completed using reference TRBV9 and TRBJ2-7, is DSGVTQTPKHLITATGQRVTLRCSPRSGDLSVYWYQQSLDQGLQFLIQYYNGEERAKGNILERFSAQQFPDLHSELNLSSLELGDSALYFCASSPGTSNEQYFGPGTRLTVT.

The J gene is TRBJ1-2, the V gene TRBV6-4, with D tentatively TRBD1 (6 bases). Germline V gene lookup returns CDR1 MRHNA and CDR2 SNTAGT. The CDR3 runs 15 residues. Trimming stripped 3 bases from V and 4 bases from J, with 15 bases between. The CDR3: CASSEQGINTYGYTF. DNA of the CDR3: TGTGCCAGCAGTGAACAGGGAATCAACACCTATGGCTACACCTTC.

This chain joins TRBV11-3 and TRBJ2-5; D is unresolved. Trimming removed 5 bases from V and 5 bases from J, with 12 bases in between. Per germline, CDR1 SGHNT and CDR2 YENEEA. This CDR3 has 13 residues. The CDR3 nucleotides are TGTGCCAGCAGCCCCTCCCTGTCGGAGACCCAGTACTTC. Translating gives CASSPSLSETQYF.

The rearrangement links TRBV28 to TRBJ2-1; D is uncertain. CDR3 length: 11 amino acids. Deletions cut 7 bases from V and 3 bases from J, with 4 bases between. CDR1 and CDR2 (germline): MDHEN, SYDVKM. The CDR3 DNA reads as TGTGCCAGCACCCGCTACAATGAGCAGTTCTTC. Amino acids: CASTRYNEQFF.

V is TRBV30 and J is TRBJ1-3; 7 bases map to TRBD1. Germline V gene lookup returns CDR1 GTSNPN and CDR2 SVGIG (reference sequence). CDR3 size: 12 residues. Trimming at V came to 3 bases and at J to 5 bases, leaving 1 base not matched to a gene. The CDR3 here is CAWRTGRNTIYF. CDR3 bases: TGTGCCTGGAGGACAGGGAGAAACACCATATATTTT.

The DNA for the CDR3 is TGTGCCAGCAGCTTAGGAAAGGGACAGGGATCTGAGCAGTACTTC. This translates into CASSLGKGQGSEQYF. The gene calls are TRBV7-6 and TRBJ2-7; 9 nucleotides line up with TRBD1. With V trimmed by 1 base and J by 7 bases, 8 bases remained unmatched. CDR3 length equals 15 residues. Germline-derived CDR1 and CDR2 are SGHVS and FNYEAQ.

The rearrangement joins TRBV28 to TRBJ1-2; maybe TRBD1 (6 bases). The ends were cut back, 6 bases at V and 8 bases at J, with 16 bases in the middle. The CDR3 is 13 amino acids. The V gene's germline CDR1 is MDHEN and CDR2 SYDVKM. CDR3 coding DNA: TGTGCCAGCAGCTCCGGGACATGGGTAGGCTACACCTTC. Translating it yields CASSSGTWVGYTF.

The rearrangement joins TRBV3-1 (or the pseudogene TRBV3-2) to TRBJ2-1; 11 bases match TRBD2. Trimming at V came to 5 bases and at J to 8 bases, leaving 11 bases not matched to a gene. The germline V gene has CDR1 LGHDT and CDR2 YNNKEL (reference sequence). The CDR3 is made up of 16 amino acids. This CDR3 is CASSILTSGKGDEQFF. For the CDR3, the DNA is TGTGCCAGCAGCATTTTGACTAGCGGGAAGGGCGATGAGCAGTTCTTC.

V and J are TRBV5-5 and TRBJ2-1; D is possibly TRBD1 (6 bases). Germline CDR1 is SGHKS and CDR2 is YYEKEE (reference sequence). Trimming shortened V by 7 bases and J by 14 bases, and 25 bases separated the two germline ends. This CDR3 has 14 residues. The CDR3 DNA sequence: TGTGCCAGCGGAACCACAGGGACGCCTCTTGGAGAGTTCTTC. This translates into CASGTTGTPLGEFF.

This chain joins TRBV24-1 and TRBJ2-6, with D perhaps TRBD1 (5 bases). Germline values: CDR1 KGHDR, CDR2 SFDVKD. With 2 bases removed from V and 2 bases from J, the gap between germline ends came to 9 bases. This CDR3 spans 16 amino acids. In DNA, the CDR3 is TGTGCCACCAGTGATTCAACAGGAGCTGGGGCCAACGTCCTGACTTTC. Its protein is CATSDSTGAGANVLTF.

The genes are TRBV28 and TRBJ1-2; D uncertain. Germline V gives CDR1 MDHEN, CDR2 SYDVKM. V lost 5 bases and J lost 4, with 17 bases in between. The CDR3 sequence is 15 residues long. DNA for the CDR3: TGTGCCAGCAGTCTCGATCGGACTCTAGGCTATGGCTACACCTTC. It yields the protein CASSLDRTLGYGYTF.

V usage is TRBV5-1 and J usage is TRBJ2-5, with 7 bases that match TRBD2. J was trimmed by 1 base and V by 5 bases; bases with no gene match: 2. The CDR3 is 13 amino acids. Looked up from germline, CDR1 is SGHRS and CDR2 is YFSETQ. The CDR3 region is CASRTGGQETQYF. The CDR3, as DNA: TGCGCCAGCAGAACGGGGGGCCAAGAGACCCAGTACTTC.

This rearrangement joins TRBV5-4 to TRBJ1-1, with a possible D match to TRBD1 (5 bases). V was cut by 4 bases and J by 1 base, with 14 bases left in between. The germline V gene encodes CDR1 SGHNT and CDR2 YYREEE (reference sequence). The CDR3 is 15 residues long. CDR3 loop: CASSLADQGNTEAFF. CDR3 DNA: TGTGCCAGCAGCCTCGCAGATCAGGGGAACACTGAAGCTTTCTTT. Drawing the rest from reference TRBV5-4 and TRBJ1-1, the complete variable domain is ETGVTQSPTHLIKTRGQQVTLRCSSQSGHNTVSWYQQALGQGPQFIFQYYREEENGRGNFPPRFSGLQFPNYSSELNVNALELDDSALYLCASSLADQGNTEAFFGQGTRLTVV.

CDR3 in amino acids: CASSLRVGELFF. In DNA form, the CDR3 reads TGTGCCAGCAGTTTACGAGTCGGGGAGCTGTTTTTT. The chain combines TRBV27 with TRBJ2-2; D is unresolved. Per the germline V gene, CDR1 is MNHEY and CDR2 is SMNVEV (reference sequence). The CDR3 runs 12 residues. Trimming pared 2 bases from V and 7 bases from J, leaving 5 bases between.

The J gene is TRBJ2-1, the V gene TRBV5-1; D is possibly TRBD1 (6 bases). The germline gives CDR1 SGHRS, CDR2 YFSETQ. CDR3 length: 14 residues. Trimming removed 4 bases at V and 6 bases at J, with 14 bases between. CDR3: CASSEQGTSNEQFF. The DNA of the CDR3 is TGCGCCAGCAGCGAACAGGGAACTTCCAATGAGCAGTTCTTC.

The chain links TRBV5-1 to TRBJ2-2; D uncertain. V lost 4 bases, J lost 7 bases, and 5 bases lay in between. This CDR3 spans 11 amino acids. The germline CDR1 and CDR2 sequences are SGHRS and YFSETQ. In nucleotides, the CDR3 is TGCGCCAGCAGCCCCCACGGGGAGCTGTTTTTT. It is translated as CASSPHGELFF.

The chain combines TRBV19 with TRBJ2-7; D is unclear. CDR3 length: 13 residues. V gave up 5 bases and J gave up 6 bases, with 14 bases separating them. Germline V CDR1 and CDR2: LNHDA, SQIVND (reference sequence). As DNA, the CDR3 is TGTGCCAGTAGTCTTGGTACCATCGGCGAGCAGTACTTC. Translated: CASSLGTIGEQYF.

The chain is built from TRBV5-6 and TRBJ2-7; no reliable D call. V dropped 0 bases and J dropped 7 bases, with 5 bases sitting between them. The CDR3 covers 11 residues. Germline assignment: CDR1 SGHDT and CDR2 YYEEEE. The CDR3 bases are TGTGCCAGCAGCTTGGGTCGGGAGCAGTACTTC. Protein: CASSLGREQYF.

J is TRBJ2-7 and V is TRBV10-1; D unclear. This CDR3 has 8 amino acids. The germline CDR1 and CDR2 sequences are WNHNN and SYGVQD (reference sequence). CDR3 region: CLLYEQYF. For the CDR3, the DNA is TGCCTCCTCTACGAGCAGTACTTC.

The chain uses TRBV30 and TRBJ2-1; D unclear. The germline V gene has CDR1 GTSNPN and CDR2 SVGIG (reference sequence). V was pared by 4 bases and J by 4 bases, with 11 bases between. The CDR3 consists of 13 residues. The CDR3 nucleotides read TGTGCCTGGAAATCATCAGGTTACAATGAGCAGTTCTTC. Amino acid sequence: CAWKSSGYNEQFF.

DNA of the CDR3: TGTGCCAGCAGCACAGAGGGGGATTATGGCTACACCTTC. Protein sequence: CASSTEGDYGYTF. This sequence joins TRBV11-1 and TRBJ1-2, with D perhaps TRBD1 (6 bases). CDR1 is SGHAT and CDR2 is FQDESV in the germline V gene (reference sequence). V was trimmed by 5 bases and J by 5 bases, leaving 12 bases between them. CDR3 length: 13 amino acids.